The clone carrying this T cell receptor (beta chain) was counted a few times. Antigen unknown. CDR1 is MNHEY and CDR2 is SMNVEV in the germline V gene (reference sequence). With 5 bases removed from V and 5 bases from J, the gap between germline ends came to 12 bases. The CDR3 runs 13 residues. The entry originates in a study of vaccination and CD4 T cells after COVID-19. Study in general: The convalescents included six males and four females, and among them two were Hispanic while seven were Caucasian. The authors used overlapping spike peptides from SARS-CoV-2, HCoV-NL63, HCoV-OC43 and HCoV-229E to stimulate cells. Median time from COVID diagnosis to post-COVID sampling was 101 days (35 to 161).

Treatment here: approximately nine-day PBMC culture with coronavirus spike peptide pools or control peptides (ViraFEST assay). An Oncomine TCR Beta short-read assay was used to sequence the DNA from cultured CD4+ T cells. Each CDR3 protein gets one entry after TCRdb re-called the PCR reads with MiXCR. The table includes around 10,000 distinct CDR3 sequences, around a third detected once. The sample was CD4+ T cells from blood, cultured in vitro, taken after SARS-CoV-2 vaccination. The rearrangement links TRBV27 to TRBJ1-1; weak D call: TRBD1 (6 bases). The receptor comes from a human donor who had recovered from COVID-19. The CDR3 is CASSNTGWTEAFF. For the CDR3, the DNA is TGTGCCAGCAGTAACACAGGGTGGACTGAAGCTTTCTTT.